The clone carrying this T cell receptor (beta chain) was found once. What it binds is unknown. This CDR3 comprises 14 residues. In germline, CDR1 is GTSNPN, CDR2 SVGIG (reference sequence). V lost 2 bases and J lost 4, with 14 bases in between. These data are taken from a study of cytomegalovirus exposure and HLA in healthy donors. Looking at the study overall: The approximately 120 million unique TCR beta sequences, from about 179 million T cells, were found by an earlier analysis. The study, taken as a whole, reports: There were some public TCRs occurring in many donors, but most TCR sequences were rare. A later analysis found common viral pathogens apparently linked to several of the most significant clusters. A later analysis linked a missense variant in DCLRE1C to the trimming of TCR beta V and J genes.

Researchers ran the PCR with 60 Vbeta and 13 Jbeta primers. Some clones are missing from TCRdb's copy, which holds only in-frame ones; the method was immunoSEQ multiplex PCR. The sample holds roughly 110,000 clones, about two thirds seen once. The source of this sequence is a boy aged 10-17 years in good health and CMV-seronegative. The chain combines TRBV30 with TRBJ1-1, with a weak D call TRBD1 (5 bases). Sequencing input: PBMCs. The CDR3 is CAWSKNPGGTEAFF. The CDR3 DNA reads as TGTGCCTGGAGTAAGAACCCCGGGGGCACTGAAGCTTTCTTT.